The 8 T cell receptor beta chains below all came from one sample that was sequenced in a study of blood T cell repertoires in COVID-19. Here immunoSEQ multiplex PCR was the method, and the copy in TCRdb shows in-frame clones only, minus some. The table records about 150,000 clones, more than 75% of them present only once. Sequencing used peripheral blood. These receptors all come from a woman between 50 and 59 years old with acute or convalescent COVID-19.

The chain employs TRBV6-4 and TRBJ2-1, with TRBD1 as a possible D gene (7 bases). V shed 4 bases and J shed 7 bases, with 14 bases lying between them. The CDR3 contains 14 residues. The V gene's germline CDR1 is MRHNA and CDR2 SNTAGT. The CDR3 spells CASSVAGGSNEQFF. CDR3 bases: TGTGCCAGCAGTGTCGCAGGGGGGTCAAATGAGCAGTTCTTC.

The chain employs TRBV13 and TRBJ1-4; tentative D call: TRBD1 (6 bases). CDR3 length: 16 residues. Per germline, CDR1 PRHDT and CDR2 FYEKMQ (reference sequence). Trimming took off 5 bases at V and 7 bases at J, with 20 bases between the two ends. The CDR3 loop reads CASSDRQVQGSEKLFF. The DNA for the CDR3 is TGTGCCAGCAGCGACAGACAGGTGCAAGGAAGTGAAAAACTGTTTTTT.

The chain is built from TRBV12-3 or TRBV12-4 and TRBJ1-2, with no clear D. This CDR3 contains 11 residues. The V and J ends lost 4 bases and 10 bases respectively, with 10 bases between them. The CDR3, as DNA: TGTGCCAGCAGTTCCCACTCTGACTACACCTTC. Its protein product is CASSSHSDYTF.

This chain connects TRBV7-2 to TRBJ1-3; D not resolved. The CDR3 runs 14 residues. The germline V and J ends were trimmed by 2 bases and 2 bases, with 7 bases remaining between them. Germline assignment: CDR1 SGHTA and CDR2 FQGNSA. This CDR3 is CASSLWTAGNTIYF. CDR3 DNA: TGTGCCAGCAGCTTATGGACTGCTGGAAACACCATATATTTT.

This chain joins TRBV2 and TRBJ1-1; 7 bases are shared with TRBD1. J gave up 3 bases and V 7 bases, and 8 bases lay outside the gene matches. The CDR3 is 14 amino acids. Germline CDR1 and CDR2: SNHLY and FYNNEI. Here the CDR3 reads CASIDPGQYTEAFF. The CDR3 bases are TGTGCCAGCATCGATCCGGGACAGTACACTGAAGCTTTCTTT. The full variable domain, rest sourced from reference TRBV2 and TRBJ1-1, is EPEVTQTPSHQVTQMGQEVILRCVPISNHLYFYWYRQILGQKVEFLVSFYNNEISEKSEIFDDQFSVERPDGSNFTLKIRSTKLEDSAMYFCASIDPGQYTEAFFGQGTRLTVV.

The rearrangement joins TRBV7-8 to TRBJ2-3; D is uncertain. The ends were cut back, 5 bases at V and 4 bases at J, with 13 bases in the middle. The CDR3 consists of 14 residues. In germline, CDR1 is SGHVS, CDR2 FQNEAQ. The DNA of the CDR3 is TGTGCCAGCAGCCGGTCCCTTCCCCCAGATACGCAGTATTTT. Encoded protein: CASSRSLPPDTQYF.

The CDR3 reads CASSPGTGVLYGYTF. The CDR3 DNA is TGCGCCAGCAGCCCGGGGACAGGGGTTTTGTATGGCTACACCTTC. This chain links TRBV4-3 with TRBJ1-2, with 10 positions matching TRBD1. The CDR3 covers 15 residues. Per germline, CDR1 LGHNA and CDR2 YSLEER. Trimming at V came to 4 bases and at J to 5 bases, leaving 7 bases not matched to a gene.

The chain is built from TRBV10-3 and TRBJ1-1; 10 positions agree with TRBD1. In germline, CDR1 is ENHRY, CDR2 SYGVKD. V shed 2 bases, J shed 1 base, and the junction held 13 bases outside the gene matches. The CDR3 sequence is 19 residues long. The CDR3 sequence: CAISERRQGADPRNTEAFF. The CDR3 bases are TGTGCCATCAGTGAGAGGAGACAGGGGGCTGATCCAAGGAACACTGAAGCTTTCTTT.